The present TCR beta chain was sequenced within a study of breast tumors, draining lymph nodes, adjacent tissues. Regarding the study as a whole: Luminal-like breast cancer showed significantly higher tumor–nontumor repertoire similarity than basal-like. Tumor repertoires ranked between lymph nodes and nontumor tissue in diversity, with V and J gene preferences.

Breast cancer patients provided tissue from their axillary draining lymph nodes. TCRdb used MiXCR to reprocess the multiplex PCR reads, holding one entry per CDR3 protein. The sample has fewer than 200,000 distinct CDR3 sequences, roughly a third seen once. Details on this clonotype: Antigen unknown.

Germline CDR1 and CDR2: SGHTA and FQGTGA. The V gene end was trimmed by 3 bases and the J gene end by 5 bases; junction bases not matched to a gene: 6. The CDR3 length is 16 residues. Sequenced input: axillary lymph node tissue. The TCR sequence derives from a female donor with breast cancer. Some clones in this sample may be carry-over from other donors' samples. The chain uses TRBV7-3 and TRBJ2-5, with 13 nucleotides matching TRBD2. The chain's CDR3 is CASSFTSGRAGETQYF. The DNA for the CDR3 is TGTGCCAGCAGCTTCACTAGCGGGAGGGCCGGGGAGACCCAGTACTTC. The variable domain in full, completed from reference TRBV7-3 and TRBJ2-5, reads GAGVSQTPSNKVTEKGKYVELRCDPISGHTALYWYRQSLGQGPEFLIYFQGTGAADDSGLPNDRFFAVRPEGSVSTLKIQRTERGDSAVYLCASSFTSGRAGETQYFGPGTRLLVL.